This TCR beta chain was observed in a study of T cell responses to AZD1222 COVID-19 vaccine. Findings and limits, study-wide: Only six people who got AZD1222 tested seropositive at baseline.

This clone occurred once. Its cognate antigen is unknown. The CDR3 spans 16 residues. Germline CDR1 is KGHDR and CDR2 is SFDVKD. Trimming stripped 2 bases from V and 3 bases from J, with 13 bases between. Assay: immunoSEQ multiplex PCR; the TCRdb copy retains only in-frame clones and omits some. The sample has fewer than 120,000 clones, around nine tenths seen once. The chain recombines TRBV24-1 with TRBJ2-1; D possibly corresponds to TRBD1 (6 bases). This specimen consisted of peripheral blood, obtained 28 days after the second AZD1222 dose. This TCR was recovered from an adult who received the AZD1222 COVID-19 vaccine. The CDR3 nucleotides are TGTGCCACCAGTGATTCCACAGGGTACGACTACAATGAGCAGTTCTTC. Translated, it gives CATSDSTGYDYNEQFF.